This is a list of T cell receptor beta chains from one sample in a study of Graves' ophthalmopathy and Graves' hyperthyroidism. TCRdb ran MiXCR on the multiplex PCR reads and lists one entry per CDR3 protein. There are roughly 1.1 million distinct CDR3 sequences in the sample; 35% to 40% occur only once, and around 10% lies in the top ten. Sequencing was performed on peripheral blood or thyroid tissue (not recorded which). The receptors stem from an adult man with Graves' hyperthyroidism. Both conserved end residues are part of each CDR3. D genes are given only for firm matches. Only some rows state a clone size, as once, few, many or a class for expanded clones.

>many|TRBJ1-2|NA|TRBV30
TGTGCCTGGAGTGCAGTCGTCTATGGCTACACCTTC
CAWSAVVYGYTF
>many|TRBJ2-5|TRBD2|TRBV29-1
TGCAGCGTTGAGGGGGGGGAGACCCAGTACTTC
CSVEGGETQYF
>many|TRBJ1-6|NA|TRBV2
TGTGCCAGCACGTCGGACAGTGGATTCCAGGATTCACCCCTCCACTTT
CASTSDSGFQDSPLHF
>few|TRBJ2-2|NA|TRBV11-3
TGTGCCAGCAGCTTAGAGGGACGCACCGGGGAGCTGTTTTTT
CASSLEGRTGELFF
>NA|TRBJ1-2|TRBD1|TRBV10-3
TGTGCCATCAGTGGGGGGACAGGGGGACCCAGCGGCTATGGCTACACCTTC
CAISGGTGGPSGYGYTF
>many|TRBJ2-2|NA|TRBV9
TGTGCCAGCACCGGGACATCGAACACCGGGGAGCTGTTTTTT
CASTGTSNTGELFF
>NA|TRBJ2-7|NA|TRBV19
TGTGCCAGTAGTATGTTCGGATCTTCCTACGAGCAGTACTTC
CASSMFGSSYEQYF
>NA|TRBJ1-4|TRBD1|TRBV10-3
TGTGCCATCAGTGGGACAGGGACGGAAAAACTGTTTTTT
CAISGTGTEKLFF
>many|TRBJ2-2|NA|TRBV7-9
TGTGCCAGCAGCCGAAGCCGGCGAAACACCGGGGAGCTGTTTTTT
CASSRSRRNTGELFF
>NA|TRBJ1-5|NA|TRBV25-1
TGTGCCAGCAGTGAATGGGTTATAGCAAATCAGCCCCAGCATTTT
CASSEWVIANQPQHF
>few|TRBJ2-7|TRBD1|TRBV10-2
TGCGCCAGCAACCCTACAGGGGGCGCCAAGCAGTACTTC
CASNPTGGAKQYF
>few|TRBJ2-7|TRBD1|TRBV9
TGTGCCAGCAGCGTAGATCCGGACAGGGGTGGGGAGCAGTACTTC
CASSVDPDRGGEQYF
>many|TRBJ1-1|TRBD1|TRBV9
TGTGCCAGCAGCGAAGGGACAGGGGGTTCGAACACTGAAGCTTTCTTT
CASSEGTGGSNTEAFF
>NA|TRBJ2-5|TRBD1|TRBV7-9
TGTGCCAGCAGCCCCGACAGGGGGATTAGAGAGACCCAGTACTTC
CASSPDRGIRETQYF
>NA|TRBJ1-2|TRBD1|TRBV10-3
TGTGCCATCAGGGACAGGGGGCTATCCTACACCTTC
CAIRDRGLSYTF
>many|TRBJ2-7|TRBD2|TRBV7-9
TGTGCCAGCAGCTTAGGGACTAGCGGGAGGTTCAACGAGCAGTACTTC
CASSLGTSGRFNEQYF
>NA|TRBJ2-6|NA|TRBV7-8
TGTGCCATCAGTATCGGGGGCGCTCCTGGGGCCAACGTCCCGACTTTC
CAISIGGAPGANVPTF
>NA|TRBJ2-2|NA|TRBV27
TGTGCCAGCAGTTTCGGGGTGAACACCGGGGAGCTGTTTTTT
CASSFGVNTGELFF
>many|TRBJ2-5|NA|TRBV7-9
TGTGCCAGCAGCTTAGGGGCAGCGGCCCAGTACTTC
CASSLGAAAQYF
>few|TRBJ1-5|NA|TRBV28
TGTGCCAGCAGTAGGTTACAGGGTAGTCAGCCCCAGCATTTT
CASSRLQGSQPQHF
>NA|TRBJ1-2|TRBD1|TRBV5-1
TGCGCCAGCAGACCACAGGGGTTCGACAACTATGGCTACACCTTC
CASRPQGFDNYGYTF
>NA|TRBJ1-6|NA|TRBV2
TGTGCCAGCAGTGATACGACAGGCGGTTCGGTTTCACCCCTCCACTTT
CASSDTTGGSVSPLHF
>NA|TRBJ2-7|NA|TRBV29-1
TGCAGCGTTGAAGATGGCGGAGGCTACGAGCAGTACTTC
CSVEDGGGYEQYF
>NA|TRBJ1-1|NA|TRBV10-3
TGTGCCATCTCCGGGCGAGGGCTGAACACTGAAGCTTTCTTT
CAISGRGLNTEAFF
>many|TRBJ2-7|TRBD1|TRBV2
TGTGCCAGCCAGGACAGGGGCACCAACGAGCAGTACTTC
CASQDRGTNEQYF
>many|TRBJ2-7|TRBD2|TRBV9
TGTGCCAGCAGCGCAGCTAGCGGAGGTCTTTACGAGCAGTACTTC
CASSAASGGLYEQYF
>NA|TRBJ2-7|NA|TRBV15
TGTGCCACCAGCAGCATCGAGGGACGGTCCTACGAGCAGTACTTC
CATSSIEGRSYEQYF
>many|TRBJ2-5|TRBD2|TRBV9
TGTGCCAGCAGCGGGGAGACTAGCGGGGGTCCACAAGAGACCCAGTACTTC
CASSGETSGGPQETQYF
>few|TRBJ1-5|NA|TRBV12-3/TRBV12-4
TGTGCCAGCAGTTCACAGGGACCTTATAGCAATCAGCCCCAGCATTTT
CASSSQGPYSNQPQHF
>NA|TRBJ2-7|TRBD1|TRBV20-1
TGCAGTGCTTGCGTGCCGGGACAGGGCGACGAGCATTACTTC
CSACVPGQGDEHYF
>NA|TRBJ2-2|TRBD2|TRBV2
TGTGCCAGCACTACCCCGGGACTAGCGGTCACCGGGGAGCTGTTTTTT
CASTTPGLAVTGELFF
>once|TRBJ1-4|TRBD1|TRBV7-9
TGTGCCAGCAGCTTACAGGGGGTAAAACTGTTTTTT
CASSLQGVKLFF
>many|TRBJ2-5|TRBD2|TRBV5-6
TGTGCCAGCAGCTCCGGGACTAGGGTAGAGACCCAGTACTTC
CASSSGTRVETQYF
>NA|TRBJ2-1|NA|TRBV4-2
TGTGCCAGCAGCCAAGACCCCACCGACGGAACTAGTTCTCATGAGCAGTTCTTC
CASSQDPTDGTSSHEQFF
>many|TRBJ2-7|NA|TRBV10-3
TGTGCCACCCAGGACTACTACGAGCAGTACTTC
CATQDYYEQYF
>NA|TRBJ1-1|NA|TRBV2
TGTGCCTGGACCGACGGGCTCCGGAACACTGAAGCTTTCTTT
CAWTDGLRNTEAFF
>NA|TRBJ1-3|NA|TRBV3-1
TGTGCCAGCAGCGCCACATCTGGAAACACCATATATTTT
CASSATSGNTIYF
>many|TRBJ2-7|NA|TRBV7-9
TGTGCCAGCACCTCTTTTCTAACGGGCAGTGCCTCCTACGAGCAGTACTTC
CASTSFLTGSASYEQYF
>many|TRBJ1-6|NA|TRBV6-5
TGTGCCAGCAGTCCGGACGGATACAATTCACCCCTCCACTTT
CASSPDGYNSPLHF
>once|TRBJ1-5|NA|TRBV19
TGTGCCAGTACCCCGAGGGGAGGGTTTAGCAATCAGCCCCAGCATTTT
CASTPRGGFSNQPQHF
>many|TRBJ1-6|NA|TRBV10-3
TGTGCCATCAGTGATGAAGACAGCTCCTATAATTCACCCCTCCACTTT
CAISDEDSSYNSPLHF
>once|TRBJ2-2|NA|TRBV5-1
TGCGCCAGCAGCGCGGGACTGGACACCGGGGAGCTGTTTTTT
CASSAGLDTGELFF
>many|TRBJ1-1|NA|TRBV25-1
TGTGCCAGCAGTGAACGCCAACGGAACACTGAAGCTTTCTTT
CASSERQRNTEAFF
>NA|TRBJ2-2|TRBD1|TRBV12-3/TRBV12-4
TGTGCCAGCAGACCTCTAGAGGGGGCCTCTCCCGGGGAGCTGTTTTTT
CASRPLEGASPGELFF
>few|TRBJ1-1|NA|TRBV10-3
TGTGCCATCAGTGCTGTGTCCATGAACACTGAAGCTTTCTTT
CAISAVSMNTEAFF
>many|TRBJ2-5|TRBD2|TRBV7-9
TGTGCCAGCAGCTTGGGGGGGGACTCAGAGACCCAGTACTTC
CASSLGGDSETQYF
>NA|TRBJ2-2|NA|TRBV4-3
TGCGCCAGCAGCCAAGAAGGGGGGGGGAAAATCGGGGAGCTGTTTTTT
CASSQEGGGKIGELFF
>NA|TRBJ1-1|NA|TRBV14
TGTGCCAGCAGCTTTCCCCTTCTGTACAGGGTCGGAACTGAAGCTTTCTTT
CASSFPLLYRVGTEAFF
>NA|TRBJ1-1|TRBD1|TRBV7-2
TGTGCCAGCAGCCAGGGACAGGGGTGGGAAGCTTTCTTT
CASSQGQGWEAFF
>NA|TRBJ1-1|NA|TRBV13
TGTGCCAGCAGCTCGGACATTTATGAAGCTTTCTTT
CASSSDIYEAFF
>NA|TRBJ1-3|NA|TRBV6-5
TGTGCCAGCACGAATCAACAGAGTTCTGGAAACACCATATATTTT
CASTNQQSSGNTIYF
>many|TRBJ2-7|TRBD1|TRBV29-1
TGCAGCGTTGGAGGGGGACAGGTTCGTCCCTACGAGCAGTACTTC
CSVGGGQVRPYEQYF
>NA|TRBJ1-1|NA|TRBV5-1
TGCGCCAGCGCCGGACGGCTGAACACTGAAGCTTTCTTT
CASAGRLNTEAFF